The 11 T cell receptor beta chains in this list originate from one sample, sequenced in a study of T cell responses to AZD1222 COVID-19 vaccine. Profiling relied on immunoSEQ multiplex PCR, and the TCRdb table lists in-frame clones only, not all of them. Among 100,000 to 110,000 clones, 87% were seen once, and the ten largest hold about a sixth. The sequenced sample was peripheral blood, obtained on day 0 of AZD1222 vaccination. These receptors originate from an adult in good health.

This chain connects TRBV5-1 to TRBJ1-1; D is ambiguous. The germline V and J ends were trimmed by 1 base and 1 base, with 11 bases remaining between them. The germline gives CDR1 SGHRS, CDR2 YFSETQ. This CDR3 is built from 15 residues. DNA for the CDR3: TGCGCCAGCAGCTTGATTGGGTCGAGGAACACTGAAGCTTTCTTT. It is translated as CASSLIGSRNTEAFF.

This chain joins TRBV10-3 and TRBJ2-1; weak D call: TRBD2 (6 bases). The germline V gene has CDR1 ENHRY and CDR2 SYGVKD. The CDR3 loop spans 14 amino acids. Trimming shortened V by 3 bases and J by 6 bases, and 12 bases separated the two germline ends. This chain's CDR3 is CAISEEAGINEQFF. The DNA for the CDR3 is TGTGCCATCAGTGAAGAGGCGGGGATCAATGAGCAGTTCTTC.

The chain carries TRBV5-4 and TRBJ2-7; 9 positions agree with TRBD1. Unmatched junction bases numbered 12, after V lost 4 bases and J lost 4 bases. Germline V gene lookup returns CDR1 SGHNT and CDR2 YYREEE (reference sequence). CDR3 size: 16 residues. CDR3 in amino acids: CASSPSGQGNIYEQYF. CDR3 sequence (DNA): TGTGCCAGCAGCCCCTCGGGACAGGGCAATATTTACGAGCAGTACTTC.

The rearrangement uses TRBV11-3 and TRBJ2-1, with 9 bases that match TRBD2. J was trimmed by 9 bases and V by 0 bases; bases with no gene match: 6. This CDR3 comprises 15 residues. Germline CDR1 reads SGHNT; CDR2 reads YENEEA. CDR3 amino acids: CASSLEGTSITEQFF. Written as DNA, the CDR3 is TGTGCCAGCAGCTTAGAAGGGACTAGCATCACTGAGCAGTTCTTC.

CDR3 residues: CASSTVAQGDTEAFF. DNA of the CDR3: TGTGCCAGCAGCACGGTTGCCCAGGGGGATACTGAAGCTTTCTTT. The chain recombines TRBV5-4 with TRBJ1-1; 7 positions match TRBD1. V shed 4 bases, J shed 5 bases, and the junction held 11 bases outside the gene matches. This CDR3 spans 15 amino acids. Germline lookup yields CDR1 SGHNT and CDR2 YYREEE (reference sequence).

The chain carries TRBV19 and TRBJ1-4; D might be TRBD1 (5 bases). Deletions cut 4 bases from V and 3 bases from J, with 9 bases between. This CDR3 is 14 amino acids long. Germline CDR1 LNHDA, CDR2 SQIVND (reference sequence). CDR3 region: CASSTGAPNEKLFF. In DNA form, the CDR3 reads TGTGCCAGTAGTACCGGGGCTCCTAATGAAAAACTGTTTTTT. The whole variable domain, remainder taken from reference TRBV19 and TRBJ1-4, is DGGITQSPKYLFRKEGQNVTLSCEQNLNHDAMYWYRQDPGQGLRLIYYSQIVNDFQKGDIAEGYSVSREKKESFPLTVTSAQKNPTAFYLCASSTGAPNEKLFFGSGTQLSVL.

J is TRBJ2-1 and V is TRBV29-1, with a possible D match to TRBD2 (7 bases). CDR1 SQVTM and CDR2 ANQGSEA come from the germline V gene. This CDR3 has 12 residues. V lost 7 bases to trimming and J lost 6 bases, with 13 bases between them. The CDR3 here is CSAKGGGNEQFF. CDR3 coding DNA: TGCAGCGCCAAGGGAGGGGGCAATGAGCAGTTCTTC.

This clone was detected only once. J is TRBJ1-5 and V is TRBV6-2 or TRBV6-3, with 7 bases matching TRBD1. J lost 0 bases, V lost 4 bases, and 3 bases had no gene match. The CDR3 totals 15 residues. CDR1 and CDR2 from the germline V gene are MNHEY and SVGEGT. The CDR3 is CASSWDSYSNQPQHF. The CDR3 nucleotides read TGTGCCAGCAGTTGGGACAGCTATAGCAATCAGCCCCAGCATTTT.

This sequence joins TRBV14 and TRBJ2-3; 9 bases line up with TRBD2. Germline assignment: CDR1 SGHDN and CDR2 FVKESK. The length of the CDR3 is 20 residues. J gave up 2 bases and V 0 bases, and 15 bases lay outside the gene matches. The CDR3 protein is CASSQEAEPGLAAFTDTQYF. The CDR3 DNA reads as TGTGCCAGCAGCCAAGAAGCGGAACCGGGACTAGCAGCCTTCACAGATACGCAGTATTTT.

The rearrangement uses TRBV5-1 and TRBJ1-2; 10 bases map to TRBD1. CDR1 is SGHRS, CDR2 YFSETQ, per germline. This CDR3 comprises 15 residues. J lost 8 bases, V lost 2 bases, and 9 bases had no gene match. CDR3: CASSLEGQGQGGYTF. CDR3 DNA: TGCGCCAGCAGCTTAGAGGGACAGGGGCAGGGAGGCTACACCTTC.

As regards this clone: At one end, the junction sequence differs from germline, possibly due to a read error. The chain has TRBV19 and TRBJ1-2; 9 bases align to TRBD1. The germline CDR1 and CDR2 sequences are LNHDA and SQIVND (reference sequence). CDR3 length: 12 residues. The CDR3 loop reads CASEDRGRAMGF. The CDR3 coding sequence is TGTGCCAGTGAGGACAGGGGACGCGCTATGGGCTTC.